The 18 T cell receptor beta chains below were found in one sample sequenced in a study of blood T cell repertoires in COVID-19. Some clones are missing from TCRdb's copy, which holds only in-frame ones; the method was immunoSEQ multiplex PCR. The sample has about 110,000 clones, roughly 84% seen once. The sequenced material came from peripheral blood. The source of these receptors is a woman between 50 and 59 years old with acute or convalescent COVID-19.

The chain employs TRBV5-1 and TRBJ1-4; 7 bases map to TRBD1. Germline loops: CDR1 SGHRS, CDR2 YFSETQ. The CDR3 covers 16 residues. V gave up 7 bases and J gave up 7 bases; unmatched junction bases: 16. CDR3 in amino acids: CASSPSTGTHTEKLFF. The CDR3 nucleotides read TGCGCCAGCTCCCCCTCGACAGGGACACACACTGAAAAACTGTTTTTT.

This sequence joins TRBV14 and TRBJ1-1; no clear D gene. Germline CDR1 reads SGHDN; CDR2 reads FVKESK. Trimming removed 0 bases from V and 5 bases from J, with 16 bases in between. The CDR3 runs to 16 residues. In DNA form, the CDR3 reads TGTGCCAGCAGCCAAGACCGGGTAGTCGGAGGTACTGAAGCTTTCTTT. It encodes CASSQDRVVGGTEAFF.

The V and J genes are TRBV10-3 and TRBJ2-2; 12 nucleotides align to TRBD2. The CDR3 spans 15 residues. The germline CDR1 and CDR2 sequences are ENHRY and SYGVKD. V lost 6 bases to trimming and J lost 5 bases; unmatched junction nucleotides: 4. CDR3 in DNA: TGTGCCATCAGGAGACTAGCGGGGGATACCGGGGAGCTGTTTTTT. Amino acid sequence: CAIRRLAGDTGELFF.

V and J are TRBV6-5 and TRBJ1-1; weak D call: TRBD1 (5 bases). The V and J ends lost 5 bases and 3 bases respectively, with 13 bases between them. The germline gives CDR1 MNHEY, CDR2 SVGAGI. The CDR3 sequence is 14 residues long. CDR3 amino acids: CASSRKKGYTEAFF. Here the CDR3 DNA reads TGTGCCAGCAGTCGGAAAAAGGGGTACACTGAAGCTTTCTTT.

J is TRBJ1-3 and V is TRBV10-3; 11 nucleotides match TRBD1. V lost 2 bases and J lost 8; bases outside the gene matches: 5. The CDR3 extends over 15 amino acids. CDR1 and CDR2 (germline): ENHRY, SYGVKD. In DNA form, the CDR3 reads TGTGCCATCAGTGAGCCATGGACAGGGGGCGACACCATATATTTT. Translating it yields CAISEPWTGGDTIYF.

The gene calls are TRBV7-7 and TRBJ2-7, with D tentatively TRBD2 (5 bases). CDR3 length: 14 amino acids. Trimming left V 5 bases short and J 7 bases short, with 18 bases between. Germline V CDR1 and CDR2: SSHAT, FNYEAQ (reference sequence). The CDR3 region is CASSPQVGDGEQYF. CDR3 nucleotides: TGTGCCAGCAGCCCCCAAGTGGGAGACGGTGAGCAGTACTTC.

This CDR3 reads CASSPRRTGELFF. The DNA of the CDR3 is TGTGCCAGCTCACCAAGGCGGACCGGGGAGCTGTTTTTT. The chain recombines TRBV18 with TRBJ2-2; no definite D call. The CDR3 is made up of 13 amino acids. Germline CDR1 reads KGHSH; CDR2 reads LQKENI. The V and J ends lost 2 bases and 5 bases respectively, with 6 bases between them.

This clone occurred a few times. J is TRBJ1-2 and V is TRBV9, with TRBD1 identical over 8 bases. This CDR3 region has 13 residues. CDR1 and CDR2 from the germline V gene are SGDLS and YYNGEE. Trimming cost V 4 bases and J 5 bases; bases outside gene matches: 4. The CDR3 DNA reads TGTGCCAGCAGCTTTACAGGGGGATATGGCTACACCTTC. The encoded protein is CASSFTGGYGYTF. The variable domain in full, with the rest retrieved from reference TRBV9 and TRBJ1-2, is DSGVTQTPKHLITATGQRVTLRCSPRSGDLSVYWYQQSLDQGLQFLIQYYNGEERAKGNILERFSAQQFPDLHSELNLSSLELGDSALYFCASSFTGGYGYTFGSGTRLTVV.

The chain recombines TRBV21-1 with TRBJ1-5; the table gives TRBD1 as D, unverified against the DNA. TRBV21-1 is tagged as a pseudogene. The CDR3 extends over 14 amino acids. CDR3 residues: CASSKGPPNQPQHF. CDR3 bases: TGTGCCAGCAGCAAAGGGCCGCCAAATCAGCCCCAGCATTTT.

CDR3 region: CASSPDGRFGPQHF. CDR3 coding DNA: TGCGCCAGCAGCCCGGATGGGAGGTTCGGGCCCCAGCATTTT. The chain combines TRBV5-1 with TRBJ1-5; no reliable D call. CDR1 and CDR2 from the germline V gene are SGHRS and YFSETQ. V was clipped by 4 bases and J by 9 bases, with 17 bases between them. The CDR3 covers 14 residues.

The J gene is TRBJ2-7, the V gene TRBV5-1, with D perhaps TRBD2 (5 bases). V was trimmed by 0 bases and J by 3 bases, leaving 7 bases between them. Germline CDR1 is SGHRS and CDR2 is YFSETQ. This CDR3 has 13 residues. CDR3 protein: CASSLGGYYEQYF. The CDR3 region has the DNA TGCGCCAGCAGCTTGGGAGGGTACTACGAGCAGTACTTC.

On this clone: This specimen includes other DNA sequences encoding the same CDR3. The chain employs TRBV2 and TRBJ2-1; D is unresolved. V shed 6 bases and J shed 4 bases, with 4 bases lying between them. Per germline, CDR1 SNHLY and CDR2 FYNNEI. The CDR3 contains 11 residues. The CDR3 region is CASSLYNEQFF. The CDR3 bases are TGTGCCAGCAGCCTTTACAATGAGCAGTTCTTC.

The chain employs TRBV2 and TRBJ2-5; a possible D gene is TRBD2 (7 bases). This CDR3 has 17 residues. Looked up from germline, CDR1 is SNHLY and CDR2 is FYNNEI. With 5 bases removed from V and 5 bases from J, the gap between germline ends came to 24 bases. As DNA, the CDR3 is TGTGCCAGCAGTAGAGGGGGGGGCGAGGGGGGACGGGAGACCCAGTACTTC. Its protein product is CASSRGGGEGGRETQYF.

This clone was observed a handful of times. The gene calls are TRBV29-1 and TRBJ2-7, with D hard to call. The CDR3 consists of 12 residues. Germline V gives CDR1 SQVTM, CDR2 ANQGSEA. Trimming left V 6 bases short and J 6 bases short, with 15 bases between. The CDR3 sequence is CSVRPQQGEQYF. The CDR3, as DNA: TGCAGCGTCCGACCACAGCAAGGCGAGCAGTACTTC.

A remark on this clone: The same CDR3 can be traced to other DNA sequences in this sample. J is TRBJ2-5 and V is TRBV18, with 7 bases that match TRBD1. V lost 2 bases and J lost 1; bases outside the gene matches: 4. Germline loops: CDR1 KGHSH, CDR2 LQKENI. The CDR3 consists of 15 residues. The CDR3 region is CASSPRQGLQETQYF. Here the CDR3 DNA reads TGTGCCAGCTCACCAAGACAGGGCCTCCAAGAGACCCAGTACTTC.

As for this clone: One junction end does not reproduce the germline sequence, and a read error may be involved. The chain carries TRBV7-7 and TRBJ2-5, with unresolved D. CDR1 SSHAT and CDR2 FNYEAQ come from the germline V gene (reference sequence). The CDR3 covers 14 residues. The CDR3 sequence is CASSLNTRQETQYF. The CDR3 DNA reads as TGTGCTAGCAGCCTTAACACCCGCCAAGAGACCCAGTACTTC.

The chain has TRBV4-1 and TRBJ2-7; 8 nucleotides align to TRBD1. Germline V CDR1 and CDR2: MGHRA, YSYEKL. V gave up 3 bases and J gave up 4 bases; unmatched junction bases: 8. The CDR3 runs 15 residues. The CDR3 is CASSHPGQGAYEQYF. CDR3 nucleotides: TGCGCCAGCAGCCACCCCGGGCAGGGGGCTTACGAGCAGTACTTC.

The chain couples TRBV19 to TRBJ2-7, with 8 nucleotides matching TRBD1. Germline CDR1 reads LNHDA; CDR2 reads SQIVND (reference sequence). J gave up 3 bases and V 9 bases, and 10 bases lay outside the gene matches. The CDR3 sequence is 14 residues long. The DNA of the CDR3 is TGTGCCAGCAAGCCGACAGGGGCTAACTACGAGCAGTACTTC. It specifies CASKPTGANYEQYF.